Below are 14 T cell receptor beta chains sequenced from a single sample in a study of cytomegalovirus exposure and HLA in healthy donors. PCR involved 60 Vbeta and 13 Jbeta primers. The method was immunoSEQ multiplex PCR; TCRdb's version includes in-frame clones alone and lacks a portion of them. The sample records about 160,000 clones, about 75% being singletons. The source material was PBMCs. Receptors were obtained from a woman in her 50s in good health and CMV-seropositive.

This chain joins TRBV6-5 and TRBJ1-1; D might be TRBD1 (5 bases). Deletions cut 6 bases from V and 3 bases from J, with 11 bases between. The CDR3 totals 13 residues. CDR1 MNHEY and CDR2 SVGAGI come from the germline V gene. This chain's CDR3 is CASRGTGDTEAFF. The DNA for the CDR3 is TGTGCCAGCAGGGGGACTGGGGACACTGAAGCTTTCTTT.

The rearrangement uses TRBV27 and TRBJ1-5; tentatively, D is TRBD1 (6 bases). V lost 5 bases to trimming and J lost 1 base, with 12 bases between them. The CDR3 totals 15 residues. Germline loops: CDR1 MNHEY, CDR2 SMNVEV (reference sequence). Here the CDR3 reads CASSRRGGSNQPQHF. CDR3 coding DNA: TGTGCCAGCAGTAGGAGGGGGGGCAGCAATCAGCCCCAGCATTTT.

Comment on this clone: Other DNA sequences in the same sample also yield this CDR3. The chain joins TRBV11-2 to TRBJ2-3, with D perhaps matching TRBD2 (6 bases). Germline values: CDR1 SGHAT, CDR2 FQNNGV. V lost 1 base and J 5 bases, leaving 10 bases between the germline ends. The CDR3 contains 14 residues. The CDR3 loop is CASSLGGGGDTQYF. In DNA form, the CDR3 reads TGTGCCAGCAGCTTAGGGGGAGGCGGAGATACGCAGTATTTT.

The chain recombines TRBV6-4 with TRBJ1-5; 9 bases map to TRBD1. The germline V gene encodes CDR1 MRHNA and CDR2 SNTAGT. V lost 3 bases to trimming and J lost 4 bases; unmatched junction nucleotides: 19. The CDR3 consists of 20 residues. CDR3 residues: CASSEPSSISVGQGNQPQHF. Here the CDR3 DNA reads TGTGCCAGCAGTGAACCCAGTTCGATTTCCGTCGGACAGGGGAATCAGCCCCAGCATTTT.

V gene TRBV7-3 combines with J gene TRBJ1-2, with 8 bases that match TRBD1. Germline V CDR1 and CDR2: SGHTA, FQGTGA. The V segment lost 3 bases and the J segment 3 bases; nucleotides outside the gene matches: 9. CDR3 length: 16 amino acids. CDR3 loop: CASSLGSAGGDYGYTF. DNA for the CDR3: TGTGCCAGCAGCTTGGGGTCGGCAGGGGGCGACTATGGCTACACCTTC.

This chain connects TRBV4-1 to TRBJ1-2; D remains ambiguous. Per germline, CDR1 MGHRA and CDR2 YSYEKL. This CDR3 comprises 13 residues. Trimming took 5 bases from V and 7 from J, leaving 14 bases between them. The CDR3: CASSSPPGGGYTF. The CDR3 DNA reads TGCGCCAGCAGCAGTCCTCCCGGCGGTGGCTACACCTTC.

The chain links TRBV10-3 to TRBJ2-3; D perhaps matches TRBD1 (5 bases). Germline V lookup: CDR1 ENHRY, CDR2 SYGVKD. Trimming removed 3 bases at V and 4 bases at J, with 14 bases between. This CDR3 comprises 15 residues. The CDR3 loop reads CAISEQGAVADTQYF. The DNA of the CDR3 is TGTGCCATCAGTGAACAAGGGGCGGTGGCAGATACGCAGTATTTT.

About this clone: The same CDR3 is also encoded by other DNA sequences in this sample. V usage is TRBV29-1 and J usage is TRBJ2-2, with TRBD1 matching 7 bases. Per the germline V gene, CDR1 is SQVTM and CDR2 is ANQGSEA. V shed 5 bases, J shed 6 bases, and the junction held 3 bases outside the gene matches. The CDR3 consists of 12 residues. CDR3 nucleotide sequence: TGCAGCGTTTCAGGGGGATCCGGGGAGCTGTTTTTT. Residues: CSVSGGSGELFF.

The CDR3 reads CASSQDQGYSSYEQYF. CDR3 DNA sequence: TGCGCCAGCAGCCAAGATCAGGGGTATAGCTCCTACGAGCAGTACTTC. The chain couples TRBV4-3 to TRBJ2-7, with D perhaps TRBD1 (6 bases). Germline CDR1 reads LGHNA; CDR2 reads YSLEER. The CDR3 has 16 residues. Trimming took 0 bases from V and 0 from J, leaving 12 bases between them.

In the case of this clone: The same CDR3 arises from other DNA sequences in this sample as well. The chain links TRBV5-1 to TRBJ2-7; TRBD1 agrees at 8 bases. Per germline, CDR1 SGHRS and CDR2 YFSETQ. This CDR3 comprises 14 residues. The ends lost 4 bases at V and 3 bases at J; junction bases unmatched: 6. The CDR3 loop reads CASSPGQGIYEQYF. The CDR3 DNA sequence: TGCGCCAGCAGCCCCGGACAGGGTATCTACGAGCAGTACTTC.

This clone came up a few times. The chain couples TRBV7-6 to TRBJ2-2; a weak D match, TRBD1 (6 bases). The CDR3 loop spans 15 amino acids. The germline V gene encodes CDR1 SGHVS and CDR2 FNYEAQ. The V end was cut by 1 base, the J end by 3 bases, with 9 bases between. The CDR3 nucleotides are TGTGCCAGCAGCTTAGGCACAGGGTACACCGGGGAGCTGTTTTTT. This gives the protein CASSLGTGYTGELFF.

The chain couples TRBV27 to TRBJ2-7; the D is unclear. The CDR3 runs 17 residues. The ends were cut back, 5 bases at V and 4 bases at J, with 24 bases in the middle. The germline CDR1 and CDR2 sequences are MNHEY and SMNVEV (reference sequence). The CDR3 protein is CASSPRYQTVSRYEQYF. In DNA form, the CDR3 reads TGTGCCAGCAGTCCGAGATACCAGACTGTTAGTCGGTACGAGCAGTACTTC.

The chain joins TRBV7-9 to TRBJ2-1; TRBD2 aligns across 8 bases. CDR3 size: 15 residues. The germline gives CDR1 SEHNR, CDR2 FQNEAQ (reference sequence). Trimming cost V 1 base and J 5 bases; bases outside gene matches: 4. The CDR3 nucleotides read TGTGCCAGCAGCTTAGGGACTAGCTTTCACAATGAGCAGTTCTTC. This gives the protein CASSLGTSFHNEQFF.

The chain uses TRBV28 and TRBJ1-4, with D uncertain. This CDR3 is built from 14 residues. V shed 4 bases and J shed 7 bases, with 13 bases lying between them. Per the germline V gene, CDR1 is MDHEN and CDR2 is SYDVKM. The CDR3 sequence: CASSSPRPGEKLFF. In nucleotides, the CDR3 is TGTGCCAGCAGTTCTCCCCGGCCGGGTGAAAAACTGTTTTTT. Filled out from reference TRBV28 and TRBJ1-4, the complete variable domain reads DVKVTQSSRYLVKRTGEKVFLECVQDMDHENMFWYRQDPGLGLRLIYFSYDVKMKEKGDIPEGYSVSREKKERFSLILESASTNQTSMYLCASSSPRPGEKLFFGSGTQLSVL.